These 13 T cell receptor beta chains were all obtained from the same sample, sequenced in a study of T cell responses to AZD1222 COVID-19 vaccine (dated by TCRdb to about 2021). The time point label corresponds to: about 28 days (+/-7) after the second vaccine dose. Library prep was done by the immunoSEQ multiplex PCR assay. Held by TCRdb, this immuneACCESS table contains in-frame sequences only and omits some clones. Under half of the omission traces to an unresolved V gene where checked; the cause of the rest is unknown. The sample table contains around 180,000 clones; only one count was recorded for 85% to 95% of them. Together, the top ten hold under 2% of the sample. This specimen consisted of peripheral blood, obtained 28 days after the second AZD1222 dose. Receptors originate from an adult who received the AZD1222 COVID-19 vaccine.

Notes on this clone: An end of the junction does not agree with germline; a read error may underlie this. The gene calls are TRBV7-9 and TRBJ1-1; D is uncertain. The CDR3 spans 14 residues. The V gene's germline CDR1 is SEHNR and CDR2 FQNEAQ (reference sequence). CDR3 protein: CASSLGGSGTEAFF. The CDR3 DNA sequence: TGTGCCAGCAGTTTAGGTGGGAGCGGCACTGAAGCTTTCTTT. Full variable domain (outside the CDR3, taken from reference TRBV7-9 and TRBJ1-1): DTGVSQNPRHKITKRGQNVTFRCDPISEHNRLYWYRQTLGQGPEFLTYFQNEAQLEKSRLLSDRFSAERPKGSFSTLEIQRTEQGDSAMYLCASSLGGSGTEAFFGQGTRLTVV.

V and J are TRBV6-7 and TRBJ2-2, with D perhaps matching TRBD1 (6 bases). TRBV6-7 is an open reading frame, and its role is uncertain. The V gene lost 8 bases and the J gene lost 0 bases, with 10 bases spanning the gap. The CDR3 loop spans 14 amino acids. In nucleotides, the CDR3 is TGTGCCAGCGCAGGGGACGCGAACACCGGGGAGCTGTTTTTT. It codes for CASAGDANTGELFF.

The CDR3 DNA follows: TGCGCCAGCAGCTTGGGATTACAGGAAAACTCTGGAAACACCATATATTTT. It yields the protein CASSLGLQENSGNTIYF. The rearrangement links TRBV5-1 to TRBJ1-3, with a possible D match to TRBD1 (5 bases). V was cut by 0 bases and J by 0 bases, with 13 bases left in between. Germline lookup yields CDR1 SGHRS and CDR2 YFSETQ. This CDR3 has 17 residues.

The V call is TRBV3-1 (or the pseudogene TRBV3-2), the J call TRBJ2-3; 12 bases map to TRBD1. The trim removed 3 bases at V and 2 bases at J, leaving 6 bases unmatched. Germline CDR1 is LGHDT and CDR2 is YNNKEL (reference sequence). The CDR3 has 17 residues. CDR3 bases: TGTGCCAGCAGCCAGACCGGGACAGGGGGCGTCACAGATACGCAGTATTTT. As protein: CASSQTGTGGVTDTQYF.

J is TRBJ2-7 and V is TRBV29-1, with 9 positions matching TRBD1. The V gene's germline CDR1 is SQVTM and CDR2 ANQGSEA. The CDR3 spans 13 residues. The ends lost 3 bases at V and 8 bases at J; junction bases unmatched: 8. This CDR3 reads CSVEWGTGGKQYF. CDR3 coding DNA: TGCAGCGTTGAGTGGGGTACAGGGGGCAAGCAGTACTTC.

The gene calls are TRBV7-9 and TRBJ2-1; D uncertain. The CDR3 runs 14 residues. Germline CDR1 and CDR2: SEHNR and FQNEAQ (reference sequence). V lost 8 bases, J lost 4 bases, and 15 bases lay in between. CDR3 sequence reads: CASALTQRYNEQFF. The CDR3 DNA is TGTGCCAGCGCCCTGACGCAGAGATACAATGAGCAGTTCTTC.

This chain joins TRBV2 and TRBJ2-7; tentative D call: TRBD1 (5 bases). From germline, CDR1 is SNHLY and CDR2 FYNNEI. The CDR3 runs to 12 residues. Trimming left V 2 bases short and J 3 bases short, with 5 bases between. CDR3 in amino acids: CASSEQGYEQYF. In DNA form, the CDR3 reads TGTGCCAGCAGTGAACAGGGCTACGAGCAGTACTTC.

The chain employs TRBV5-4 and TRBJ2-7; TRBD2 aligns across 8 bases. Germline values: CDR1 SGHNT, CDR2 YYREEE (reference sequence). J was trimmed by 1 base and V by 4 bases; bases with no gene match: 13. The CDR3 extends over 17 amino acids. The CDR3 sequence: CASSPPREGRRSYEQYF. In DNA form, the CDR3 reads TGTGCCAGCAGCCCGCCCCGGGAGGGAAGGAGGTCCTACGAGCAGTACTTC.

The chain recombines TRBV9 with TRBJ1-5; D not certain. Germline CDR1 reads SGDLS; CDR2 reads YYNGEE. The CDR3 sequence is 16 residues long. The V gene lost 2 bases and the J gene lost 1 base, with 13 bases spanning the gap. This chain's CDR3 is CASSVPAGISNQPQHF. In nucleotides, the CDR3 is TGTGCCAGCAGCGTCCCGGCTGGTATCAGCAATCAGCCCCAGCATTTT.

V is TRBV24-1 and J is TRBJ2-7; D remains ambiguous. The CDR3 is 12 residues long. From germline, CDR1 is KGHDR and CDR2 SFDVKD. The ends were cut back, 3 bases at V and 5 bases at J, with 7 bases in the middle. For the CDR3, the DNA is TGTGCCACCAGTGATCTGACAAACGAGCAGTACTTC. This sequence encodes CATSDLTNEQYF.

V usage is TRBV12-5 and J usage is TRBJ1-1; no clear D. V lost 2 bases to trimming and J lost 1 base, with 23 bases between them. The V gene's germline CDR1 is LGHNT and CDR2 FRNRAP. The CDR3 consists of 19 residues. The CDR3 loop reads CASGLSHRGLQNPNTEAFF. The CDR3 nucleotides are TGTGCTAGTGGTTTGTCCCATAGAGGTCTCCAAAATCCGAACACTGAAGCTTTCTTT. Full variable domain (outside the CDR3, taken from reference TRBV12-5 and TRBJ1-1): DARVTQTPRHKVTEMGQEVTMRCQPILGHNTVFWYRQTMMQGLELLAYFRNRAPLDDSGMPKDRFSAEMPDATLATLKIQPSEPRDSAVYFCASGLSHRGLQNPNTEAFFGQGTRLTVV.

This rearrangement joins TRBV12-3 or TRBV12-4 to TRBJ2-1; unclear D gene. CDR3 length: 11 amino acids. The V end was cut by 6 bases, the J end by 7 bases, with 7 bases between. The CDR3 loop reads CASSQTNEQFF. CDR3 sequence (DNA): TGTGCCAGCAGCCAGACTAATGAGCAGTTCTTC.

The V gene is TRBV6-2 or TRBV6-3, the J gene TRBJ1-1, with unresolved D. Trimming cost V 6 bases and J 1 base, with 12 bases left between them. The germline gives CDR1 MNHEY, CDR2 SVGEGT. The CDR3 is made up of 14 amino acids. The CDR3 reads CASSLVGANTEAFF. DNA for the CDR3: TGTGCCAGCAGCTTAGTGGGTGCGAACACTGAAGCTTTCTTT.